This entry lists 11 T cell receptor beta chains sequenced from one sample in a study of blood T cell repertoires in COVID-19 (dated by TCRdb to 2018 to 2021). Receptors were amplified or captured by the immunoSEQ multiplex PCR assay. TCRdb limited this immuneACCESS table to in-frame rearrangements with V and J called. A share of clones is missing; checked studies link under half to unresolved V genes, and the rest is unexplained. This sample comprises about 200,000 clones, about 91% of them detected only once. The ten largest account for around 1.2% of the sample. What was sequenced was peripheral blood. The receptors here all came from a man under 40 with acute or convalescent COVID-19.

CDR3 sequence: CASSHRNQPQHF. The CDR3, as DNA: TGTGCCAGCAGCCACCGGAATCAGCCCCAGCATTTT. The chain joins TRBV3-1 (or the pseudogene TRBV3-2) to TRBJ1-5; D ambiguous. Germline V CDR1 and CDR2: LGHDT, YNNKEL (reference sequence). The CDR3 is 12 amino acids. Trimming removed 3 bases from V and 4 bases from J, with 4 bases in between.

The V gene is TRBV9, the J gene TRBJ1-1; possibly TRBD1 for D (6 bases). This CDR3 is built from 13 residues. Deletions cut 5 bases from V and 2 bases from J, with 10 bases between. The germline CDR1 and CDR2 sequences are SGDLS and YYNGEE. The CDR3 region is CASRQGHNTEAFF. As DNA, the CDR3 is TGTGCCAGCAGGCAGGGACATAACACTGAAGCTTTCTTT.

This clone turned up a few times. The chain links TRBV4-1 to TRBJ1-2, with TRBD1 as a possible D gene (6 bases). Germline V gene lookup returns CDR1 MGHRA and CDR2 YSYEKL. V lost 2 bases and J 4 bases, leaving 14 bases between the germline ends. The CDR3 has 15 residues. The CDR3 here is CASSQQAGVGYGYTF. CDR3 sequence (DNA): TGCGCCAGCAGCCAACAGGCAGGGGTAGGCTATGGCTACACCTTC.

The CDR3: CAIRQGAVGQPQHF. The CDR3 DNA reads TGTGCCATCAGACAGGGGGCTGTGGGTCAGCCCCAGCATTTT. The chain is built from TRBV10-3 and TRBJ1-5; TRBD1 aligns across 9 bases. Germline CDR1 ENHRY, CDR2 SYGVKD. V shed 6 bases and J 6 bases; nucleotides not matched to a gene: 6. The CDR3 runs to 14 residues.

The chain couples TRBV6-5 to TRBJ2-7, with 7 bases fitting TRBD1. CDR3 size: 12 residues. V shed 6 bases, J shed 5 bases, and the junction held 4 bases outside the gene matches. Per germline, CDR1 MNHEY and CDR2 SVGAGI. CDR3 amino acids: CASRGQIDEQYF. CDR3 sequence (DNA): TGTGCCAGCAGGGGACAGATCGACGAGCAGTACTTC.

The chain combines TRBV19 with TRBJ1-2, with 12 bases fitting TRBD1. The CDR3 length is 17 residues. Trimming cost V 7 bases and J 6 bases; bases outside gene matches: 15. CDR1 and CDR2 (germline): LNHDA, SQIVND (reference sequence). CDR3 DNA sequence: TGTGCCAGTACGGGACAGGGGGCCCTGGGGTCCCTAAATGGCTACACCTTC. This gives the protein CASTGQGALGSLNGYTF.

The chain couples TRBV27 to TRBJ2-7; D is perhaps TRBD1 (5 bases). The V gene's germline CDR1 is MNHEY and CDR2 SMNVEV (reference sequence). This CDR3 spans 15 amino acids. V lost 9 bases and J 4 bases, leaving 22 bases between the germline ends. In DNA form, the CDR3 reads TGTGCCAGTACCCTCTTAAGGGGCGGTCCTTACGAGCAGTACTTC. Encoded protein: CASTLLRGGPYEQYF.

The gene calls are TRBV28 and TRBJ1-4; D might be TRBD1 (6 bases). Germline V gene data show CDR1 as MDHEN and CDR2 as SYDVKM. Trimming removed 2 bases from V and 7 bases from J, with 11 bases in between. CDR3 length: 14 residues. CDR3 loop: CASSLKQGLEKLFF. In nucleotides, the CDR3 is TGTGCCAGCAGTTTAAAACAGGGCCTTGAAAAACTGTTTTTT.

In nucleotides, the CDR3 is TGTGCCAGCAGTTCCTACCCTAGCGGGGGAGAGACCCAGTACTTC. Protein: CASSSYPSGGETQYF. J is TRBJ2-5 and V is TRBV28; 10 positions match TRBD2. The germline gives CDR1 MDHEN, CDR2 SYDVKM. V lost 4 bases and J lost 4; bases outside the gene matches: 6. The CDR3 sequence is 15 residues long.

This chain connects TRBV9 to TRBJ1-1, with 9 bases lining up with TRBD1. The J segment lost 4 bases and the V segment lost 3 bases, leaving 7 bases of the junction unmatched. This CDR3 comprises 15 residues. Germline values: CDR1 SGDLS, CDR2 YYNGEE. In DNA form, the CDR3 reads TGTGCCAGCAGCGCCTCCGGGACAGGGAGCACTGAAGCTTTCTTT. It translates to CASSASGTGSTEAFF.

The V gene is TRBV5-1, the J gene TRBJ2-1; 7 bases agree with TRBD2. This CDR3 is built from 15 residues. The germline CDR1 and CDR2 sequences are SGHRS and YFSETQ. V lost 5 bases, J lost 6 bases, and 11 bases stayed unmatched. The CDR3 loop reads CASSSRERARNEQFF. CDR3 in DNA: TGCGCCAGCAGTTCGCGGGAGCGCGCCCGCAATGAGCAGTTCTTC.